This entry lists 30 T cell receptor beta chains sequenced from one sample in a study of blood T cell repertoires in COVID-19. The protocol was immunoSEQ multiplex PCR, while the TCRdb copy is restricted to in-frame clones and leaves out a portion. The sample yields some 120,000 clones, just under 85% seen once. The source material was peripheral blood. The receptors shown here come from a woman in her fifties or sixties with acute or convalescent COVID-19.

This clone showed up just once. CDR3 DNA: TGTGCCAGTAGTTCCGTTTACCCCTATAGCAATCAGCCCCAGCATTTT. The encoded protein is CASSSVYPYSNQPQHF. This chain uses TRBV19 with TRBJ1-5, with D unclear. CDR1 is LNHDA and CDR2 is SQIVND in the germline V gene (reference sequence). This CDR3 region has 16 residues. Trimming removed 5 bases at V and 0 bases at J, with 14 bases between.

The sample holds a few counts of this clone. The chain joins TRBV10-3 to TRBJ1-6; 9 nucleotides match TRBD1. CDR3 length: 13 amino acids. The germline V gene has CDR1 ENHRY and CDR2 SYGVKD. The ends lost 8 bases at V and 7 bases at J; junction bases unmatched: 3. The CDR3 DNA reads TGTGCCATCGGGACAGGGTTGAATTCACCCCTCCACTTT. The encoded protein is CAIGTGLNSPLHF.

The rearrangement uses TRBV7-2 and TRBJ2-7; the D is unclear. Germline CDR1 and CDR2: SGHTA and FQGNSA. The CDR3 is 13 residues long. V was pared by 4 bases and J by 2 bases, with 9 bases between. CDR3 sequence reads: CASSSRLAYEQYF. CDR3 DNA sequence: TGTGCCAGCAGCTCCCGACTGGCCTACGAGCAGTACTTC. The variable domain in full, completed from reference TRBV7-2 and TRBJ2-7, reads GAGVSQSPSNKVTEKGKDVELRCDPISGHTALYWYRQSLGQGLEFLIYFQGNSAPDKSGLPSDRFSAERTGGSVSTLTIQRTQQEDSAVYLCASSSRLAYEQYFGPGTRLTVT.

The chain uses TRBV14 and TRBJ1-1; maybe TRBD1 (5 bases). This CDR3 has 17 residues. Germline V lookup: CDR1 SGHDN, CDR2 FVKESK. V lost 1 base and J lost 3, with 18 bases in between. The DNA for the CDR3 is TGTGCCAGCAGCCAAGGGGGGTTCACGTGGGAGGACACTGAAGCTTTCTTT. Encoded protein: CASSQGGFTWEDTEAFF.

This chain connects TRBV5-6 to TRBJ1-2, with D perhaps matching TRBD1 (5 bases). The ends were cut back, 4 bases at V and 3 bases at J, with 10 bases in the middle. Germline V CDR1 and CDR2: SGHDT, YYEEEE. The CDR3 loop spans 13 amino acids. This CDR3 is CASSRGADYGYTF. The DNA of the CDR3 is TGTGCCAGCAGCCGTGGGGCAGACTATGGCTACACCTTC. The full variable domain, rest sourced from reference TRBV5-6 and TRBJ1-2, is DAGVTQSPTHLIKTRGQQVTLRCSPKSGHDTVSWYQQALGQGPQFIFQYYEEEERQRGNFPDRFSGHQFPNYSSELNVNALLLGDSALYLCASSRGADYGYTFGSGTRLTVV.

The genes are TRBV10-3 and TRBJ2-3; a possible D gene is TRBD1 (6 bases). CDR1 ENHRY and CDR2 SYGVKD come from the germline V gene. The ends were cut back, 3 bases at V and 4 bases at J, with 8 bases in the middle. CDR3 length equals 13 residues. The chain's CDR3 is CAISDRGPDTQYF. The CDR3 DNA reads TGTGCCATCAGTGACAGGGGTCCAGATACGCAGTATTTT.

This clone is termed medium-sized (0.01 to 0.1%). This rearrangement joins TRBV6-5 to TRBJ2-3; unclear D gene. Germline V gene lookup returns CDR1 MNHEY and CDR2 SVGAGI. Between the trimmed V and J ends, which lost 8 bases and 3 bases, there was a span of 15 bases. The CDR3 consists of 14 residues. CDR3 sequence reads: CASCLAEFTDTQYF. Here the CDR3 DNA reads TGTGCCAGCTGCCTTGCGGAGTTTACAGATACGCAGTATTTT.

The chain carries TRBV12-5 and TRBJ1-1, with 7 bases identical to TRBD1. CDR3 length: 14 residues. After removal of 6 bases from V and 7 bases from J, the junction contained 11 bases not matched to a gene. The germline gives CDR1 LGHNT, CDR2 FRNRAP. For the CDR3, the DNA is TGTGCTAGTGGATTGACAGGGACCCCGGGTGAAGCTTTCTTT. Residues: CASGLTGTPGEAFF.

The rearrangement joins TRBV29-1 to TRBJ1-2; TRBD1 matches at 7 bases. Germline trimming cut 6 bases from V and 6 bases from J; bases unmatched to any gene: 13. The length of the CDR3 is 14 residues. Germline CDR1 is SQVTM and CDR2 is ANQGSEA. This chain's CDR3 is CSVTKGAQSHGYTF. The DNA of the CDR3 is TGCAGCGTCACTAAGGGGGCCCAAAGTCATGGCTACACCTTC.

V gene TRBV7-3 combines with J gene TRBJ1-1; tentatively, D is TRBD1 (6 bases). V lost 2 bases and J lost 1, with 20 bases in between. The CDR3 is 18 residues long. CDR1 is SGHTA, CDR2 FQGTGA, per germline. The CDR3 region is CASSLVGTSFAGNTEAFF. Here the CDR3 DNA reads TGTGCCAGCAGCTTAGTTGGGACAAGCTTCGCCGGGAACACTGAAGCTTTCTTT.

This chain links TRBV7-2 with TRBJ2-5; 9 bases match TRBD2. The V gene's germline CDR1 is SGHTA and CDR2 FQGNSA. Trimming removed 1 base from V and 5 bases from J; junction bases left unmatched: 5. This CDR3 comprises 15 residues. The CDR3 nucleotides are TGTGCCAGCAGCTTAGGTAGCGGGGGTAGGGAGACCCAGTACTTC. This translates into CASSLGSGGRETQYF. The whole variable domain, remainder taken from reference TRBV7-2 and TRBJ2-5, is GAGVSQSPSNKVTEKGKDVELRCDPISGHTALYWYRQSLGQGLEFLIYFQGNSAPDKSGLPSDRFSAERTGGSVSTLTIQRTQQEDSAVYLCASSLGSGGRETQYFGPGTRLLVL.

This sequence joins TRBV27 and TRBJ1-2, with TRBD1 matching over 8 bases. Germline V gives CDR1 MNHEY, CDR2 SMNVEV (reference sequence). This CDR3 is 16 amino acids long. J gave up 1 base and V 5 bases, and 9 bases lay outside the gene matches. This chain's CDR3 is CASSMIGTGLNYGYTF. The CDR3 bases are TGTGCCAGCAGTATGATCGGGACAGGCCTTAACTATGGCTACACCTTC.

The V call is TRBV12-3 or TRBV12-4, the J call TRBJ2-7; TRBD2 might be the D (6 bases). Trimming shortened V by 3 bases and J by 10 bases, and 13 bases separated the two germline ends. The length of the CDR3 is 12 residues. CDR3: CASSFISGDQYF. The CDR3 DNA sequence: TGTGCCAGCAGTTTTATTAGCGGAGACCAGTACTTC.

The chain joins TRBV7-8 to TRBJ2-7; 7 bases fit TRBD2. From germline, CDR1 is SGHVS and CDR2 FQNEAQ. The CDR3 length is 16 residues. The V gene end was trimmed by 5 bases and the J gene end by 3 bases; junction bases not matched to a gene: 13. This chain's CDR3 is CASSPSGTTISYEQYF. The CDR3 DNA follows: TGTGCCAGCAGCCCATCTGGGACTACCATAAGCTACGAGCAGTACTTC.

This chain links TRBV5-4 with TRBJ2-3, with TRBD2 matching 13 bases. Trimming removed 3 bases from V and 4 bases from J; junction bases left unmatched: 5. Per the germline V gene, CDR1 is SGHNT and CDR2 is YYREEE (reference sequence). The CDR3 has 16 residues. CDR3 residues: CASSSRTSGGADTQYF. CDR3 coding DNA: TGTGCCAGCAGCTCTAGGACTAGCGGGGGCGCAGATACGCAGTATTTT.

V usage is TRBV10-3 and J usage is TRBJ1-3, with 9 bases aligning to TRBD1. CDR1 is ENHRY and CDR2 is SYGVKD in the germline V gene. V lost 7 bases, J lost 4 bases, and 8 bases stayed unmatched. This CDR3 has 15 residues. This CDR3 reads CAITPGQGSGNTIYF. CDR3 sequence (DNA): TGTGCCATCACACCGGGACAGGGATCCGGAAACACCATATATTTT.

The CDR3 DNA reads TGTGCCAGCAGCTCTTCGGGACAGGGGACTTCACCCCTCCACTTT. It is translated as CASSSSGQGTSPLHF. This sequence joins TRBV11-1 and TRBJ1-6, with 10 bases fitting TRBD1. CDR1 and CDR2 (germline): SGHAT, FQDESV (reference sequence). The CDR3 has 15 residues. Losses at the gene ends were 4 bases for V and 9 bases for J; bases not matched to a gene: 6.

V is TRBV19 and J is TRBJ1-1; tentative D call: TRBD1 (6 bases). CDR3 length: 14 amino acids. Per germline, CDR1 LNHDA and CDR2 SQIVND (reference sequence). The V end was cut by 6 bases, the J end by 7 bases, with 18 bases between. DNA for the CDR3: TGTGCCAGTAGCTACGGGGGGCGGAGGTTTGAAGCTTTCTTT. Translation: CASSYGGRRFEAFF.

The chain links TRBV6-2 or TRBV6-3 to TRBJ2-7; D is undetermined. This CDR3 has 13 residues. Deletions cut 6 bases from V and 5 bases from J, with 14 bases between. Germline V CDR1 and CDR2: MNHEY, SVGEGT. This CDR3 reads CASSAAIEDEQYF. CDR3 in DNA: TGTGCCAGCAGCGCGGCCATTGAGGACGAGCAGTACTTC.

CDR3 nucleotides: TGTGCCAGCAGTTTAAAGGGACAGGGGAATGGCTACACCTTC. Encoded protein: CASSLKGQGNGYTF. The chain links TRBV6-1 to TRBJ1-2; 10 bases are shared with TRBD1. This CDR3 contains 14 residues. CDR1 is MNHNS, CDR2 SASEGT, per germline. V was clipped by 5 bases and J by 6 bases; unmatched bases: 6.

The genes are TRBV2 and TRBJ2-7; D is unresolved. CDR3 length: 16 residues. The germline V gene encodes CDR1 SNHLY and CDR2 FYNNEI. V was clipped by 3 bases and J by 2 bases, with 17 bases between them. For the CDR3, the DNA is TGTGCCAGCAGTGATCAGGCATTGCAGAAAACCTACGAGCAGTACTTC. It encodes CASSDQALQKTYEQYF.

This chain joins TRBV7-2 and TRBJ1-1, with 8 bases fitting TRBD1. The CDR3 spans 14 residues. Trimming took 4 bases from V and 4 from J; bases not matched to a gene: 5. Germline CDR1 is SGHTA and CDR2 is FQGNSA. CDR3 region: CASSSNTGGTEAFF. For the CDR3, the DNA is TGTGCCAGCAGCTCCAATACAGGGGGCACTGAAGCTTTCTTT.

The CDR3 loop reads CASSQGTWANYGYTF. Written as DNA, the CDR3 is TGTGCCAGCAGCCAAGGGACTTGGGCTAACTATGGCTACACCTTC. The V call is TRBV3-1 (or the pseudogene TRBV3-2), the J call TRBJ1-2; D gene unclear. The CDR3 spans 15 residues. The germline CDR1 and CDR2 sequences are LGHDT and YNNKEL (reference sequence). V gave up 1 base and J gave up 0 bases, with 9 bases separating them.

CDR3 coding DNA: TGCGCCAGCAGTGAAGGGGGCACAGATACGCAGTATTTT. Its protein product is CASSEGGTDTQYF. The chain has TRBV10-1 and TRBJ2-3; TRBD1 might be the D (5 bases). The CDR3 covers 13 residues. Trimming cost V 3 bases and J 1 base, with 5 bases left between them. CDR1 and CDR2 (germline): WNHNN, SYGVQD (reference sequence).

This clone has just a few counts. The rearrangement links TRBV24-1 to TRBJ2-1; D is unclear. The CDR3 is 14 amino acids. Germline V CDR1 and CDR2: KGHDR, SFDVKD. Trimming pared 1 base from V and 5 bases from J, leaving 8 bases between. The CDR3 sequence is CATSDFRLDNEQFF. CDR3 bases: TGTGCCACCAGTGATTTCAGACTGGACAATGAGCAGTTCTTC.

CDR3 nucleotide sequence: TGTGCCAGCAGTTACTCGACGGGCAGACTATCCTACAATGAGCAGTTCTTC. Protein product: CASSYSTGRLSYNEQFF. The V gene is TRBV6-2 or TRBV6-3, the J gene TRBJ2-1; D may be TRBD2 (5 bases). This CDR3 has 17 amino acids. With 0 bases removed from V and 1 base from J, the gap between germline ends came to 13 bases. The germline V gene encodes CDR1 MNHEY and CDR2 SVGEGT.

The CDR3 sequence: CASSYLPGTYDNEQFF. CDR3 bases: TGTGCCAGCAGTTACCTCCCGGGAACCTACGACAATGAGCAGTTCTTC. The chain carries TRBV6-5 and TRBJ2-1, with D perhaps TRBD2 (5 bases). CDR3 length equals 16 residues. V lost 2 bases to trimming and J lost 5 bases, with 16 bases between them. In germline, CDR1 is MNHEY, CDR2 SVGAGI.

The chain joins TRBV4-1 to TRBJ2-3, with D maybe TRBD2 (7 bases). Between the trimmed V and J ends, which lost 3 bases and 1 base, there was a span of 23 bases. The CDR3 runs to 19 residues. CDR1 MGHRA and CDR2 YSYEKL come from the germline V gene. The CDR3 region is CASSHGGGVGPERTDTQYF. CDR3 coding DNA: TGCGCCAGCAGCCATGGGGGGGGCGTCGGTCCTGAACGCACAGATACGCAGTATTTT.

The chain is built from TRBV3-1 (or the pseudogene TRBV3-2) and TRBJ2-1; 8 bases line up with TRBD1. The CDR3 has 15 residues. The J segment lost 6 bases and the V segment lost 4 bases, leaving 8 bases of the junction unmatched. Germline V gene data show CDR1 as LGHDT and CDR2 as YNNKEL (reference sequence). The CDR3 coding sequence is TGTGCCAGCAGCCTTACCGGGACAGGTATCAATGAGCAGTTCTTC. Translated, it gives CASSLTGTGINEQFF.

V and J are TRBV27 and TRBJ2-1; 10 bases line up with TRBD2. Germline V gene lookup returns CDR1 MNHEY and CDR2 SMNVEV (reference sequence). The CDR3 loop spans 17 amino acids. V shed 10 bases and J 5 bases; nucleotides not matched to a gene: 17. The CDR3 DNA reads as TGTGCCACCCTAAGGGATAGCGGGGGGTTTTGGGACAATGAGCAGTTCTTC. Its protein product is CATLRDSGGFWDNEQFF.